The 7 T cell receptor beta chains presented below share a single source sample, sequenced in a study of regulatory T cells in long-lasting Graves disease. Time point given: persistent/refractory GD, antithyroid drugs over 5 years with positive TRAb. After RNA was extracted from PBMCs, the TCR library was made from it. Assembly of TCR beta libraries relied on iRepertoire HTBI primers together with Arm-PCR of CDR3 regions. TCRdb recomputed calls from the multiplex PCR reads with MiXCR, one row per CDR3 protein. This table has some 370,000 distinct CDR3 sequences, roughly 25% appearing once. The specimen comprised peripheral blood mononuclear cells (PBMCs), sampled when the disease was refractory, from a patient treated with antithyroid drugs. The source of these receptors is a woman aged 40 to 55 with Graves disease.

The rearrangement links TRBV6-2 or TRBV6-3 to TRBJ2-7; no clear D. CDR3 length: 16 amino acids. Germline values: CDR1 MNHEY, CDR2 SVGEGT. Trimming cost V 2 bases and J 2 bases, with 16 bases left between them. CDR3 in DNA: TGTGCCAGCAGTTACACCCTTCGATATCCTACCTACGAGCAGTACTTC. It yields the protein CASSYTLRYPTYEQYF.

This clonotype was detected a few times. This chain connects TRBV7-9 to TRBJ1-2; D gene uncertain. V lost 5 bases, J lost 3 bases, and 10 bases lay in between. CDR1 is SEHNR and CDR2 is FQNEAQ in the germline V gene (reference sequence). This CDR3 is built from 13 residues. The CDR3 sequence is CASSSDGDYGYTF. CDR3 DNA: TGTGCCAGCAGCAGTGACGGGGACTATGGCTACACCTTC.

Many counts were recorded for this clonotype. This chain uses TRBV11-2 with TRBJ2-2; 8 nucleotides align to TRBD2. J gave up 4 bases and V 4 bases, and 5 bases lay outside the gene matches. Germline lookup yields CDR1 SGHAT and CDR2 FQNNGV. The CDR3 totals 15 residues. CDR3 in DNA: TGTGCCAGCAGCTATAGCGGGACGGGCACCGGGGAGCTGTTTTTT. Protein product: CASSYSGTGTGELFF. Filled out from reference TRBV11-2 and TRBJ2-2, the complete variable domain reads EAGVAQSPRYKIIEKRQSVAFWCNPISGHATLYWYQQILGQGPKLLIQFQNNGVVDDSQLPKDRFSAERLKGVDSTLKIQPAKLEDSAVYLCASSYSGTGTGELFFGEGSRLTVL.

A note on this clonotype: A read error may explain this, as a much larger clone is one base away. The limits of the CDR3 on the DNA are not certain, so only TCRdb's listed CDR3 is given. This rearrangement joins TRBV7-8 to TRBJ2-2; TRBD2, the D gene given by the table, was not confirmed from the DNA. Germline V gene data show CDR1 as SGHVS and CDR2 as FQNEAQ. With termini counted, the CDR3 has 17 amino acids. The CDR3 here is CASSFNTVAGGTGELVF.

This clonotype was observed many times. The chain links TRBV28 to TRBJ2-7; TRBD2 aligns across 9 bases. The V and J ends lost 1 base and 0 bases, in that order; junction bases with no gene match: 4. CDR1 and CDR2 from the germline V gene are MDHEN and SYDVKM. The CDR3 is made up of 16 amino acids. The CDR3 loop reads CASSLLAGDGSYEQYF. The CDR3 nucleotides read TGTGCCAGCAGTTTATTAGCGGGAGACGGCTCCTACGAGCAGTACTTC.

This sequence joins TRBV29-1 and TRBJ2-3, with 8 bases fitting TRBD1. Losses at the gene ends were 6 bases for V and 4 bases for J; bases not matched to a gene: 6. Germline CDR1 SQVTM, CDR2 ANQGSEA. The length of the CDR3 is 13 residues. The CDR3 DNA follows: TGCAGCGTGGACAGGGTTTTTGCAGATACGCAGTATTTT. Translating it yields CSVDRVFADTQYF.

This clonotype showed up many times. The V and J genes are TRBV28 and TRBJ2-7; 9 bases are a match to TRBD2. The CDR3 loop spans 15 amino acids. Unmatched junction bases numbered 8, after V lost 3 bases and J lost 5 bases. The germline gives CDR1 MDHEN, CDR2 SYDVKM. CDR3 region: CASSFWREGPHEQYF. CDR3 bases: TGTGCCAGCAGTTTCTGGCGGGAGGGCCCTCACGAGCAGTACTTC.